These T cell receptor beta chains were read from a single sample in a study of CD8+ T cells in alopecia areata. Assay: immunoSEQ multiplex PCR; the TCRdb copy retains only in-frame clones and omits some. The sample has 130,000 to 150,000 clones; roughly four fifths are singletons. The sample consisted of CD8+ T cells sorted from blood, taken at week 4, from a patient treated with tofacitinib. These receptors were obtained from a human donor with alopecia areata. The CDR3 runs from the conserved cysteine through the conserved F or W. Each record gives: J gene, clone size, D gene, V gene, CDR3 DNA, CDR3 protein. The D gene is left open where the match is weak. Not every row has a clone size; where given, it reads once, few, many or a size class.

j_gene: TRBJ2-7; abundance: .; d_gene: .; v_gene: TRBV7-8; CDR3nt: TGTGCCAGCAGCTTAGGGCGCCCCTCCTACGAGCAGTACTTC; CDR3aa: CASSLGRPSYEQYF
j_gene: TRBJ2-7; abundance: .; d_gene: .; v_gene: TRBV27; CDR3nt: TGTGCCAGCAGTTTCGGAATAGGTCCCGAGCAGTACTTC; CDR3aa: CASSFGIGPEQYF
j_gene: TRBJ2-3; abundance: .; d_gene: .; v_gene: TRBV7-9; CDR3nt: TGTGCCAGCAGCCCCCGTGTGATCGGTCTCACAGATACGCAGTATTTT; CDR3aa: CASSPRVIGLTDTQYF
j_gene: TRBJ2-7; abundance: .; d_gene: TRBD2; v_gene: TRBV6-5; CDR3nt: TGTGCCAGCAGTTACGCGGGGGGCCGAAACTCCTACGAGCAGTACTTC; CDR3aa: CASSYAGGRNSYEQYF
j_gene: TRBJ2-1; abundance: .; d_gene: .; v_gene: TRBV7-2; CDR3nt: TGTGCCAGCAGCTTAACAGAACACTACAATGAGCAGTTCTTC; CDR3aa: CASSLTEHYNEQFF
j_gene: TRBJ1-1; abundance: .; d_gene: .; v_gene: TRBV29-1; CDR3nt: TGCAGCGATGGTGATGAAGCTTTCTTT; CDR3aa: CSDGDEAFF
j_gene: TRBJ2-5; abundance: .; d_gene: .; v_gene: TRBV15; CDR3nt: TGTGCCACCAGCAGAGATAGAGGGTCGGCGGGGACCCAGTACTTC; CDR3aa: CATSRDRGSAGTQYF
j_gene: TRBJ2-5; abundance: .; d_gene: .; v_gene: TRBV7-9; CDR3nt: TGTGCCAGCAGCTTAGGACCCTCCCTCCAAGAGACCCAGTACTTC; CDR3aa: CASSLGPSLQETQYF
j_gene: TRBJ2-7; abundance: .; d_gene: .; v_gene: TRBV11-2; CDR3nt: TGTGCCAGCAGCTTAGCGGGGCCGTCCTACGAGCAGTACTTC; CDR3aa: CASSLAGPSYEQYF
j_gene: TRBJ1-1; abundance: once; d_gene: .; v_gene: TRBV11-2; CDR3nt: TGTGCCAGCACGGGGTACACTGAAGCTTTCTTT; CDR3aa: CASTGYTEAFF
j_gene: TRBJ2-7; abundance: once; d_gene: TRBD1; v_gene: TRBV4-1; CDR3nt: TGCGCCAGCAGCTCGAGCTGGACAGGGCTATACGAGCAGTACTTC; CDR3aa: CASSSSWTGLYEQYF
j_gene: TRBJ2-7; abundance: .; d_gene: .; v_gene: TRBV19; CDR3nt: TGTGCCAGTAGTATAGGAGTGGGAAAGGCCTACGAGCAGTACTTC; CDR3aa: CASSIGVGKAYEQYF
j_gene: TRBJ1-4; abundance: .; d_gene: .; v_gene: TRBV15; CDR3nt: TGTGCCACCAGCAGAGATCGGATAGGAGAAAAACTGTTTTTT; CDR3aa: CATSRDRIGEKLFF
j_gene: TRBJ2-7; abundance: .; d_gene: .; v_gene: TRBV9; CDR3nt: TGTGCCAGCAGCGTAGGAGACACTCCCTACGAGCAGTACTTC; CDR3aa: CASSVGDTPYEQYF
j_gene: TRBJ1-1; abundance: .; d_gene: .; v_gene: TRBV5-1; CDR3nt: TGCGCCAGCAGCTTGGACCCCCTGGGGAACACTGAAGCTTTCTTT; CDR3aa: CASSLDPLGNTEAFF
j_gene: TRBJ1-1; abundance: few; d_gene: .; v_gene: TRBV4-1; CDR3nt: TGCGCCAGCAGCCGCACGATTGTACCCAATTTGAACACTGAAGCTTTCTTT; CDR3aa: CASSRTIVPNLNTEAFF
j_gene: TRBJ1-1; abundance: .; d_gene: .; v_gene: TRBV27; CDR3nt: TGTGCCAGCAGTTTAGCGGGGAACACTGAAGCTTTCTTT; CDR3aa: CASSLAGNTEAFF
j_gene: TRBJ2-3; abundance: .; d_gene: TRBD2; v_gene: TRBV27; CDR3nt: TGTGCCAGCAGCTTACTAGCGGGCGGAACAGATACGCAGTATTTT; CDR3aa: CASSLLAGGTDTQYF
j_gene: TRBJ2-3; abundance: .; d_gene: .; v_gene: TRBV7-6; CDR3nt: TGTGCCAGCAGCTTAGCGGGGGAAGATACGCAGTATTTT; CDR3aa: CASSLAGEDTQYF
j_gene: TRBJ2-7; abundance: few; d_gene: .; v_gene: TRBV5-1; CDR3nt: TGCGCCAGCAGCCCCGGGGCCGGGACCTTTTGGGAGCAGTACTTC; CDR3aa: CASSPGAGTFWEQYF
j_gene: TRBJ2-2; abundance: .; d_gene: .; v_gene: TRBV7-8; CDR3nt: TGTGCCAGCAGCTTGGTTCCCGGGGAGCTGTTTTTT; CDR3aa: CASSLVPGELFF
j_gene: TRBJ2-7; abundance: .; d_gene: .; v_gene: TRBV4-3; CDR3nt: TGCGCCAGCAGCCAAGTGGCAGGGAGCTACGAGCAGTACTTC; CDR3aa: CASSQVAGSYEQYF
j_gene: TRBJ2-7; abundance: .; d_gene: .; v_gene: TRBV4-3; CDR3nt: TGCGCCAGCAGCCAAGATCACGGGACCAGCTACGAGCAGTACTTC; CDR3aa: CASSQDHGTSYEQYF
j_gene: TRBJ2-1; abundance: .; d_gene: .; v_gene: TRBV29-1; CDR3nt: TGCAGCGTTGTTATTAGGGACAACTCCTACAATGAGCAGTTCTTC; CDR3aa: CSVVIRDNSYNEQFF
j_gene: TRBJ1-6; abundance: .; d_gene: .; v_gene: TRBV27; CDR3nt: TGTGCCAGCAGTTTAGGTCTTCCTAATTCACCCCTCCACTTT; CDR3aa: CASSLGLPNSPLHF
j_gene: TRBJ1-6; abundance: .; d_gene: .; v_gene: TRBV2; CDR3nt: TGTGCCAGCAGTGAAGAGGGAAGCTCCTATAATTCACCCCTCCACTTT; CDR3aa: CASSEEGSSYNSPLHF
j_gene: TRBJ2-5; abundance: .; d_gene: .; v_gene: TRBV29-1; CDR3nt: TGCAGCGTTGAGCCCGGTGGAGAGACCCAGTACTTC; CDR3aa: CSVEPGGETQYF
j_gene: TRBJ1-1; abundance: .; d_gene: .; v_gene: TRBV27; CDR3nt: TGTGCCAGCAGTCCCTACAGGTCAATGGACACTGAAGCTTTCTTT; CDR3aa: CASSPYRSMDTEAFF
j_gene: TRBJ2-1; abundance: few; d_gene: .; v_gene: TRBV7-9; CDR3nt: TGTGCCAGCAGCTTAGTAGGCAATGAGCAGTTCTTC; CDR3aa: CASSLVGNEQFF
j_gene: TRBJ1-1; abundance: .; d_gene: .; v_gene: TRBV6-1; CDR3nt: TGTGCCAGCAGTGATTTCAACACTGAAGCTTTCTTT; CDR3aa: CASSDFNTEAFF
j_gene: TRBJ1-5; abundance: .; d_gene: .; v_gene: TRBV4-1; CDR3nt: TGCGCCAGCAGCCCCTCCTCGGGGGTCCCCCCGGAGCATTTT; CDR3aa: CASSPSSGVPPEHF
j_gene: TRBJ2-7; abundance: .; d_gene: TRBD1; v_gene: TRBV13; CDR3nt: TGTGCCAGCAGCTCCGGGACAGGGGGTATCTACGAGCAGTACTTC; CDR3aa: CASSSGTGGIYEQYF
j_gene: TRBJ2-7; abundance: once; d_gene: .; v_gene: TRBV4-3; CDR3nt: TGCGCCAGCAGCCAAGTTCACCTTTTAGGCGAGCAGTACTTC; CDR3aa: CASSQVHLLGEQYF
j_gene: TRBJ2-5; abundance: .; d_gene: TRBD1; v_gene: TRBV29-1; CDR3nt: TGCAGCGTTGAAGATACACCGGGACAGGGGGCCGGGACCCAGTACTTC; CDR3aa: CSVEDTPGQGAGTQYF
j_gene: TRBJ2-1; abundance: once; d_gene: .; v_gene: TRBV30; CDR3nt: TGTGCCTGGAGTGGCGGGGTGAGCTCCTACAATGAGCAGTTCTTC; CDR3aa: CAWSGGVSSYNEQFF
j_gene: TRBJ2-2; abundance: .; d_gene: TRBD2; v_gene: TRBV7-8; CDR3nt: TGTGCCAGCAGCTTAGCGCTAAGAGGGACTAGCCGGATAACCGGGGAGCTGTTTTTT; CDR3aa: CASSLALRGTSRITGELFF
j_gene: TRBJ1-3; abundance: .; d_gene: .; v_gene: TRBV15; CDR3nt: TGTGCCACCAGCAGAGAAGACACCCTCTCTGGAAACACCATATATTTT; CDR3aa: CATSREDTLSGNTIYF
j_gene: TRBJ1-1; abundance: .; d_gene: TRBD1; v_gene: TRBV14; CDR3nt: TGTGCCAGCAGGCAAACAGGGGAGGGGAACACTGAAGCTTTCTTT; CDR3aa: CASRQTGEGNTEAFF
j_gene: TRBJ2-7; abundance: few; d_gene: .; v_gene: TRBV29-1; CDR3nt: TGCAGCGCGGCCCCGACAGGAAAGTACGAGCAGTACTTC; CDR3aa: CSAAPTGKYEQYF
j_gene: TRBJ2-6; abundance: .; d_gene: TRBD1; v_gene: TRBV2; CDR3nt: TGTGCCAGCAAGCCCGGGACAGGAGACTCTGGGGCCAACGTCCTGACTTTC; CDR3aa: CASKPGTGDSGANVLTF
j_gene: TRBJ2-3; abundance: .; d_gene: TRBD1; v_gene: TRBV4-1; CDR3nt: TGCGCCAGCAGCCACCCGACAGGGGACAGCACAGATACGCAGTATTTT; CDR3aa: CASSHPTGDSTDTQYF
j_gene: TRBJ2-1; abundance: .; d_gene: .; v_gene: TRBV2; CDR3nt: TGTGCCAGCAGTGAACGCCTCTACAATGAGCAGTTCTTC; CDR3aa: CASSERLYNEQFF
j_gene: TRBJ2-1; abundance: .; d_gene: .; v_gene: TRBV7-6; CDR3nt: TGTGCCAGCAGCTTACGAGGCGGGGGCTACGATGAGCAGTTCTTC; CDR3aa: CASSLRGGGYDEQFF
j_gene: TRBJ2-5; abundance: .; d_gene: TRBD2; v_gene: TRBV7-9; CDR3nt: TGTGCCAGCACCTTGGGGTGGGGGACTAGTGGAGAGACCCAGTACTTC; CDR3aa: CASTLGWGTSGETQYF
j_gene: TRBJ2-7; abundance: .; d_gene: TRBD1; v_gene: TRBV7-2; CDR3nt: TGTGCCAGCAGCTTACAGGGGGTGTATTCCTCCTACGAGCAGTACTTC; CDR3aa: CASSLQGVYSSYEQYF
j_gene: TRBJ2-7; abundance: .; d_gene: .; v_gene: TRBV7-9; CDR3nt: TGTGCCAGCAGCTCTACAGTTTCGAGCTCCTACGAGCAGTACTTC; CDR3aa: CASSSTVSSSYEQYF
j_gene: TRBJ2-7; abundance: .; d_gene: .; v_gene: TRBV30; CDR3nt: TGTGCCTGGAGCCAAGGGGAAAGCCCCTACGAGCAGTACTTC; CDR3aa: CAWSQGESPYEQYF
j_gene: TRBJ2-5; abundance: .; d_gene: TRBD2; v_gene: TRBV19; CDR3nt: TGTGCCACTGGGACTAGCGCTGGAGAGACCCAGTACTTC; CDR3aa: CATGTSAGETQYF